This TCR beta chain was identified in a study of blood T cells in healthy people across ages. In the study overall: About one barcoded beta molecule per two T cells came from capture by template switching. Study-wide results and caveats: Aged donors had fewer naive CD4+ cells and lower diversity than long-lived donors.

Every sample yielded at least 6.5 million isolated PBMCs. Using a J-beta primer mix together with a sample-barcoded 5' primer, a second PCR was run for roughly 6 to 11 cycles. TCRdb passed the 5' RACE reads through MiXCR, listing each CDR3 protein once. The sample holds around 1,600,000 distinct CDR3 sequences, roughly 43% seen once. This clonotype was seen more than once but under ten times. Its matching antigen is unknown. V lost 0 bases and J lost 2, with 12 bases in between. CDR1 is SGDLS and CDR2 is YYNGEE in the germline V gene. The CDR3 is made up of 16 amino acids. This receptor was obtained from a woman aged 18-29 years in good health. Sequencing was done on a sample of blood. J is TRBJ2-1 and V is TRBV9, with a possible D match to TRBD1 (7 bases). The CDR3 coding sequence is TGTGCCAGCAGCGTAGATTCCAGGGGGGCCTACAATGAGCAGTTCTTC. This encodes CASSVDSRGAYNEQFF. The entire variable domain, with the rest obtained from reference TRBV9 and TRBJ2-1, is as follows: DSGVTQTPKHLITATGQRVTLRCSPRSGDLSVYWYQQSLDQGLQFLIQYYNGEERAKGNILERFSAQQFPDLHSELNLSSLELGDSALYFCASSVDSRGAYNEQFFGPGTRLTVL.